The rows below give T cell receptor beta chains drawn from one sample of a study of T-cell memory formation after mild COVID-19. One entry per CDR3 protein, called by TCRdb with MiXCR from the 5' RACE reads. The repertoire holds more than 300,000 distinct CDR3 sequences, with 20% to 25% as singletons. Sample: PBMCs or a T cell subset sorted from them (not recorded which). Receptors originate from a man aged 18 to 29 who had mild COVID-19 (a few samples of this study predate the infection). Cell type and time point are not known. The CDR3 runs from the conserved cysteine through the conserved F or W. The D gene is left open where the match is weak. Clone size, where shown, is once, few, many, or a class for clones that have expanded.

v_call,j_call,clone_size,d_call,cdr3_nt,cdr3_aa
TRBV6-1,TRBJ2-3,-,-,TGTGCCAGCAGTGTCGAACGCGGGACAGATACGCAGTATTTT,CASSVERGTDTQYF
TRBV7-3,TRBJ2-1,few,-,TGTGCCAGCAGCTTACACCCCGGGGGTAGCGCGTACAATGAGCAGTTCTTC,CASSLHPGGSAYNEQFF
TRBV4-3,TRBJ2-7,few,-,TGCGCCAGCAGCCAAGGACTTTATGGGTACGAGCAGTACTTC,CASSQGLYGYEQYF
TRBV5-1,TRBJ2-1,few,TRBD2,TGCGCCAGCAGCTCCTCGGCTAGCGGGGGGTACAATGAGCAGTTCTTC,CASSSSASGGYNEQFF
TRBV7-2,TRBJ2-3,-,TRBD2,TGTGCCAGCAGCTTAGCGGGCGGGGGGGCAGTTGGCACGCAGTATTTT,CASSLAGGGAVGTQYF
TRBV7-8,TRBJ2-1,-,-,TGTGCCAGCAGCTCCGTATCTGAGCAGTTCTTC,CASSSVSEQFF
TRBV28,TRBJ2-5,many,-,TGTGCCTCTCTACAGGGCGGTGAGACCCAGTACTTC,CASLQGGETQYF
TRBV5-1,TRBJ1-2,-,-,TGCGCCAGCAGCCTCACAGGCTCCGGGGACTATGGCTACACCTTC,CASSLTGSGDYGYTF
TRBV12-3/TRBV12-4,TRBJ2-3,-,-,TGTGCCAGCAGTTTAAAGTCCGGGATCGGAGTCACAGATACGCAGTATTTT,CASSLKSGIGVTDTQYF
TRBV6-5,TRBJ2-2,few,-,TGTGCCAGCAGTTACGCAGGTCCGGGCGGGGAGCTGTTTTTT,CASSYAGPGGELFF
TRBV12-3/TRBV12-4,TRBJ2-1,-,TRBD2,TGTGCCAGCACCAGACTAGCGGACGAGCAGTTCTTC,CASTRLADEQFF
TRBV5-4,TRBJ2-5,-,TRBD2,TGTGCCAGTAATAGCGGGGCTGAGACCCAGTACTTC,CASNSGAETQYF
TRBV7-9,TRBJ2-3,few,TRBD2,TGTGCCAGCAGCCCTAGGGGGCGGGGGGGACAAGATACGCAGTATTTT,CASSPRGRGGQDTQYF
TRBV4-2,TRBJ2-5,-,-,TGTGCCAGCAGCCCCCCTGGGGGGCCCCCAGAGACCCAGTACTTC,CASSPPGGPPETQYF
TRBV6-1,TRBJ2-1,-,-,TGTGCCAGCAGTGTTTCAGGGGAAGGTGAGCAGTTCTTC,CASSVSGEGEQFF
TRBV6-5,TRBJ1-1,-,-,TGTGCCAGCAGTTACCGACGCATGAACACTGAAGCTTTCTTT,CASSYRRMNTEAFF
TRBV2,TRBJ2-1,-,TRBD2,TGTGCCAGCAGGCCGGGACTAGCGGGGGGAAGCTCCTACAATGAGCAGTTCTTC,CASRPGLAGGSSYNEQFF
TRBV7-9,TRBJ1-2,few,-,TGTGCCAGCAGCTTCAGGGGAGGGGAGCTTAACTATGGCTACACCTTC,CASSFRGGELNYGYTF
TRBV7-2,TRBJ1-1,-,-,TGTGCCAGCAGCTTCCGAGGTGGGGCTAACACTGAAGCTTTCTTT,CASSFRGGANTEAFF
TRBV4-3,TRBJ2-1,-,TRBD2,TGCGCCAGCAGCCCGGGACTAGCGGGTTGGGATGAGCAGTTCTTC,CASSPGLAGWDEQFF
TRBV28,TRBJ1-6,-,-,TGTGCCAGCACCGACGGACCCTCCTATCCCCTCCACTTT,CASTDGPSYPLHF
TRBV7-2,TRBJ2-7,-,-,TGTGCCAGCAGCTCTTCCGGGACGGCTTCGGGCGAGCAGTACTTC,CASSSSGTASGEQYF
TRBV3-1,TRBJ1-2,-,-,TGTGCCAGCAGCCAAGAGGACAGATACATTGGCTACACCTTC,CASSQEDRYIGYTF
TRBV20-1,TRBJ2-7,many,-,TGCAGTGCTAGGAAGGACAGCTCATCCTACGAGCAGTACTTC,CSARKDSSSYEQYF
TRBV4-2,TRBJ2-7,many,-,TGTGCCAGCAGCCAAGATTCGGCCTTCTCAGGATTGGACTACGAGCAGTACTTC,CASSQDSAFSGLDYEQYF
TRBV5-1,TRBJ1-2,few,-,TGCGCCAGCACCCTGTCAGGGGAGGGTGGCTACACCTTC,CASTLSGEGGYTF
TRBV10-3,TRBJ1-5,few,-,TGTGCCATCAGTGAGGGGGGGAATCAGCCCCAGCATTTT,CAISEGGNQPQHF
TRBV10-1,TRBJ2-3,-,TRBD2,TGCGCCAGCAGTGCGGGACTAGCGGGGGCTGGAGATACGCAGTATTTT,CASSAGLAGAGDTQYF
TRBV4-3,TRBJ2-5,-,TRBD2,TGCGCCAGCAGCCGCCGGCGGGGGTACCAAGAGACCCAGTACTTC,CASSRRRGYQETQYF
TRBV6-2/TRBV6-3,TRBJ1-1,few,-,TGTGCCAGCAGTTACATTAATCCGAATACTGAAGCTTTCTTT,CASSYINPNTEAFF
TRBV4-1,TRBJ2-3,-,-,TGCGCCAGCAGCCAAGCTACGTCCTATACGCAGTATTTT,CASSQATSYTQYF
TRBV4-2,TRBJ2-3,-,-,TGTGCCAGCAGCCAAGAAAGGGGAAATACGCAGTATTTT,CASSQERGNTQYF
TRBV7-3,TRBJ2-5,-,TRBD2,TGTGCCAGCAGCTTGACTAGCGGGGGAACTCACGAGACCCAGTACTTC,CASSLTSGGTHETQYF
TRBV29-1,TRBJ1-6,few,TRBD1,TGCAGCGTTTGGACAGGGGATGATTCACCCCTCCACTTT,CSVWTGDDSPLHF
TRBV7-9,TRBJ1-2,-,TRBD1,TGTGCCAGCAGCCCCGTCCAGGGGGCTAACTATGGCTACACCTTC,CASSPVQGANYGYTF
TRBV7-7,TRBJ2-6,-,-,TGTGCCAGCAGCCCGGGGCTTAGCTCTGGGGCCAACGTCCTGACTTTC,CASSPGLSSGANVLTF
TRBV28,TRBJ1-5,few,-,TGTGCCAGCAGACACGAGGAGGGCAATCAGCCCCAGCATTTT,CASRHEEGNQPQHF
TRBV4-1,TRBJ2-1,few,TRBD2,TGCGCCAGCAGGTCCCCGGGACTAGCGGGCAATGAGCAGTTCTTC,CASRSPGLAGNEQFF
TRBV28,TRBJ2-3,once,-,TGTGCCAGCAGTCCCCCGTTGGAGGGCAGCACAGATACGCAGTATTTT,CASSPPLEGSTDTQYF
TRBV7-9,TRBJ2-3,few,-,TGTGCCAGCAGCTTAGTATTCCTTGCCACCGATACGCAGTATTTT,CASSLVFLATDTQYF
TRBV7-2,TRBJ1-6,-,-,TGTGCCAGCAGCTTAGCAATGACACCCCTCCACTTT,CASSLAMTPLHF
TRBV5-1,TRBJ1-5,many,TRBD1,TGCGCCAGCAGCTTGGAGGGGGACAGAGATCAGCCCCAGCATTTT,CASSLEGDRDQPQHF
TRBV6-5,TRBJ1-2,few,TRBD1,TGTGCCAGCAGTGCACAGGGGGGCATTTATGGCTACACCTTC,CASSAQGGIYGYTF
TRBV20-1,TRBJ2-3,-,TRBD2,TGCAGTGCTAGAGACAGCGGGGGGATCGGAGGCACAGATACGCAGTATTTT,CSARDSGGIGGTDTQYF
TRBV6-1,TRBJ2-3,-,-,TGTGCCAGCAGTGATCCTTCAAAGGGGGTGACAGATACGCAGTATTTT,CASSDPSKGVTDTQYF
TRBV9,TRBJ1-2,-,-,TGTGCCAGCAGCGTAGATCCGCAGGCCAATTTCTATGGCTACACCTTC,CASSVDPQANFYGYTF
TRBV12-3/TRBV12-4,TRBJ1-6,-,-,TGTGCCAGCACCCCGACAGGCAGTTCACCCATCCACTTT,CASTPTGSSPIHF
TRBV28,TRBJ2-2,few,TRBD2,TGTGCCAGCAGTCTATACGGGGGGGCGAACACCGGGGAGCTGTTTTTT,CASSLYGGANTGELFF
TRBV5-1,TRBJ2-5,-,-,TGCGCCAGCAGCAATCGGGGAGAGATAGCGGCGACCCAGTACTTC,CASSNRGEIAATQYF
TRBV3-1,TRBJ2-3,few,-,TGTGCCAGCAGCCCCTCAGGGGCAGATACGCAGTATTTT,CASSPSGADTQYF
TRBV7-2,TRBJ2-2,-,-,TGTGCCAGCAGCACGAGCAGTCTCATGGGGGAGCTGTTTTTT,CASSTSSLMGELFF
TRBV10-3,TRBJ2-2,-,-,TGTGCCATCAGTGGGCGGGGCCCGGTCACCGGGGAGCTGTTTTTT,CAISGRGPVTGELFF
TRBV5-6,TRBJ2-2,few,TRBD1,TGTGCCAGCATTCACAGGGGTCTTCGTACCGGGGAGCTGTTTTTT,CASIHRGLRTGELFF
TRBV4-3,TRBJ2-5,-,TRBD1,TGCGCCAGCAGCCAAGGAATCCCGGGACAGGGTCGAGAGACCCAGTACTTC,CASSQGIPGQGRETQYF
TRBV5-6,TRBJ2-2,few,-,TGTGCCAGCAGCCCCGACGTGGGGCCCGGGGAGCTGTTTTTT,CASSPDVGPGELFF
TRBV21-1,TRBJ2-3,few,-,TGTGCCAGCAGCGTAAAGCGGACTAGCGGGGGGCCGTACCTGGCAGATACGCAGTATTTT,CASSVKRTSGGPYLADTQYF
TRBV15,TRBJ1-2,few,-,TGTGCCACCAGCAGAGATCGATCCAGGGGCCCACTCTATGGCTACACCTTC,CATSRDRSRGPLYGYTF